This T cell receptor (beta chain) was obtained from a study of glioma-infiltrating T cells after dendritic cell vaccination. Background on the study: Dendritic cell vaccine was injected intradermally three times, biweekly.

The immunoSEQ assay amplified TCRB CDR3 from up to roughly 2 ug DNA. Amplification used 60 V beta primers and 13 J beta primers. Some clones are missing from TCRdb's copy, which holds only in-frame ones; the method was immunoSEQ multiplex PCR. This repertoire shows some 70,000 clones, 81% found once; its top ten account for 7% to 9%. The J segment lost 2 bases and the V segment lost 1 base, leaving 17 bases of the junction unmatched. This CDR3 is 19 amino acids long. The germline V gene encodes CDR1 MGHRA and CDR2 YSYEKL. PBMC were collected before vaccination, two weeks after the third vaccination, and at progression.

The source was blood, collected before dendritic cell vaccination. This sequence joins TRBV4-1 and TRBJ2-7; 7 nucleotides line up with TRBD2. The source of this sequence is a human donor with glioblastoma. The CDR3 DNA reads TGCGCCAGCAGCCAAGCTCCCCCCGCGGGGGATGGGATTACCTACGAGCAGTACTTC. Residues: CASSQAPPAGDGITYEQYF.